This T cell receptor beta chain was captured in a study of shared clonotypes between healthy human individuals. General study results and limits: The expectation was that sequencing depth would affect clonotype sharing among donors. Generation probabilities of non-shared clonotypes were lower (relative to those shared by all four donors). Generally, naive subsets (rather than memory subsets) showed larger estimated richness.

Naive CD8 isolation took CD45RO-negative cells positively selected for CCR7 and excluded terminally differentiated effector memory CD45RA+ cells. The CDR3 is 13 residues long. V lost 4 bases and J lost 2; bases outside the gene matches: 4. Germline V lookup: CDR1 SQVTM, CDR2 ANQGSEA. The data were produced by immunoSEQ multiplex PCR, yet TCRdb's version contains in-frame clones alone and is incomplete. The data show about 2.2 million clones, with about 93% seen just once and more than 1.5% held by the top ten. This clone was seen once. Its specificity is unknown. The TCR originated in a man between 18 and 29 years old in good health. Some clones in this sample may be carry-over from other donors' samples. Material: naive CD8+ T cells from PBMCs. The chain recombines TRBV29-1 with TRBJ2-7; 8 bases agree with TRBD2. In nucleotides, the CDR3 is TGCAGCGTTGGGACTAGCATCCCCTACGAGCAGTACTTC. Residues: CSVGTSIPYEQYF.